This TCR beta chain was captured by sequencing in a study of blood T cell repertoires in COVID-19. Study at large: Samples came from the United States, Italy and Spain, spanning acute and convalescent COVID-19.

Libraries were prepared by immunoSEQ multiplex PCR; TCRdb keeps only in-frame clonotypes and omits some of them. The data hold around 290,000 clones, with approximately 91% observed a single time. Participants were aged roughly 18 to 95 years, lived in 24 US areas, and enrolled virtually. In Cohort 3, a recovered donor had either two negative PCRs, clearance, or symptom resolution. Germline assignment: CDR1 KGHSH and CDR2 LQKENI. The CDR3 has 16 residues. V lost 6 bases and J 0 bases, leaving 15 bases between the germline ends. The rearrangement joins TRBV18 to TRBJ1-3; a possible D gene is TRBD1 (6 bases). The TCR originated in a woman in her thirties or forties who had recovered from COVID-19. The source material was PBMCs or T cells enriched from blood (not recorded which). The CDR3 DNA sequence: TGTGCCAGCTCTCCCTCCGGGACAAACTCTGGAAACACCATATATTTT. Translation gives CASSPSGTNSGNTIYF. Using reference TRBV18 and TRBJ1-3 for the parts outside the CDR3, the full variable domain is NAGVMQNPRHLVRRRGQEARLRCSPMKGHSHVYWYRQLPEEGLKFMVYLQKENIIDESGMPKERFSAEFPKEGPSILRIQQVVRGDSAAYFCASSPSGTNSGNTIYFGEGSWLTVV.